Sequencing of this T cell receptor (beta chain) was carried out in a study of blood T cell repertoires in COVID-19. Study details: Samples representing acute and convalescent COVID-19 were sourced from the United States, Italy and Spain. PBMCs, B-cell-depleted T cells, or T cells provided the cDNA or gDNA that made up the material.

The trim removed 6 bases at V and 1 base at J, leaving 3 bases unmatched. This CDR3 comprises 13 residues. Per germline, CDR1 SQVTM and CDR2 ANQGSEA. Authors' analysis steps: The authors estimated nucleated cell counts from reference gene primer amplification. Sequenced by immunoSEQ multiplex PCR; TCRdb stores in-frame clones only, minus some. V, J and clone size were drawn from that table, and D and trimming were deduced from the DNA. Of hundreds of thousands of clones detected, approximately 88% appear once; the ten largest clones hold roughly a tenth. This rearrangement joins TRBV29-1 to TRBJ1-3; 7 positions agree with TRBD1. The sequencing input was peripheral blood. The sequence was obtained from a woman between 65 and 79 years old with COVID-19, enrolled during active disease. CDR3 bases: TGCAGCGTCCAACAGGGGTCTGGAAACACCATATATTTT. This encodes CSVQQGSGNTIYF.